Each of the 29 T cell receptor beta chains below was sequenced from the same sample in a study of shared clonotypes between healthy human individuals. Naive CD8 populations comprised CD45RO-negative cells positively selected for CCR7, excluding terminally differentiated effector memory CD45RA+ cells. The table came from immunoSEQ multiplex PCR; TCRdb's copy has only in-frame clones and leaves some out. The repertoire has about 2.2 million clones, 80% to 95% of them found once; the top ten carry around 1.7%. Sequenced: naive CD8+ T cells from PBMCs. The source of these receptors is a man between 18 and 29 years old in good health. Some clones in this sample may be carry-over from other donors' samples.

The chain recombines TRBV27 with TRBJ2-1; maybe TRBD2 (6 bases). This CDR3 comprises 16 residues. The germline CDR1 and CDR2 sequences are MNHEY and SMNVEV (reference sequence). Between the trimmed V and J ends, which lost 6 bases and 7 bases, there was a span of 22 bases. The CDR3 nucleotides are TGTGCCAGCAGCAGTTTGAGGGCGGGGCCTGGTAATGAGCAGTTCTTC. Encoded protein: CASSSLRAGPGNEQFF.

The CDR3 DNA reads TGTGCCAGCAGCGACAGGGGTTCCACAGATACGCAGTATTTT. It yields the protein CASSDRGSTDTQYF. V is TRBV7-3 and J is TRBJ2-3; 8 bases agree with TRBD1. Trimming took 5 bases from V and 2 from J; bases not matched to a gene: 3. CDR3 length: 14 residues. The germline V gene encodes CDR1 SGHTA and CDR2 FQGTGA.

The genes are TRBV7-2 and TRBJ2-7, with D maybe TRBD1 (5 bases). This CDR3 has 13 amino acids. Looked up from germline, CDR1 is SGHTA and CDR2 is FQGNSA. The V gene lost 6 bases and the J gene lost 3 bases, with 12 bases spanning the gap. CDR3 sequence: CASRGRGSYEQYF. The CDR3 region has the DNA TGTGCCAGCAGGGGAAGGGGCAGCTACGAGCAGTACTTC.

The chain joins TRBV11-2 to TRBJ1-1, with D possibly being TRBD1 (6 bases). Germline-derived CDR1 and CDR2 are SGHAT and FQNNGV. Trimming removed 5 bases from V and 1 base from J, with 23 bases in between. The CDR3 consists of 18 residues. CDR3 coding DNA: TGTGCCAGCAGCCCCAGTACCACATTGGACAGAGGGAACACTGAAGCTTTCTTT. Protein sequence: CASSPSTTLDRGNTEAFF.

The genes are TRBV14 and TRBJ2-1; 9 positions match TRBD2. V lost 3 bases to trimming and J lost 13 bases; unmatched junction nucleotides: 16. CDR3 length: 16 amino acids. CDR1 is SGHDN, CDR2 FVKESK, per germline. CDR3 region: CASSHNPGLALRIQFF. The CDR3 DNA reads TGTGCCAGCAGCCATAACCCGGGACTAGCTCTCCGAATCCAGTTCTTC. Using reference TRBV14 and TRBJ2-1 for the parts outside the CDR3, the full variable domain is EAGVTQFPSHSVIEKGQTVTLRCDPISGHDNLYWYRRVMGKEIKFLLHFVKESKQDESGMPNNRFLAERTGGTYSTLKVQPAELEDSGVYFCASSHNPGLALRIQFFGPGTRLTVL.

The chain employs TRBV19 and TRBJ2-3; 9 bases fit TRBD1. Germline V gene lookup returns CDR1 LNHDA and CDR2 SQIVND (reference sequence). CDR3 length: 15 amino acids. Trimming cost V 5 bases and J 1 base; bases outside gene matches: 4. CDR3 sequence: CASSVGTGRTDTQYF. CDR3 DNA: TGTGCCAGTAGTGTAGGGACAGGGCGCACAGATACGCAGTATTTT.

V and J are TRBV11-3 and TRBJ1-1; TRBD1 might be the D (6 bases). This CDR3 comprises 16 residues. Trimming removed 5 bases from V and 1 base from J, with 17 bases in between. Per the germline V gene, CDR1 is SGHNT and CDR2 is YENEEA. CDR3 bases: TGTGCCAGCAGCCCCTGGGGGACAAGCCAGAACACTGAAGCTTTCTTT. Amino acid sequence: CASSPWGTSQNTEAFF.

In regard to this clone: The junction does not match germline at one end; this may be a read error. V and J are TRBV19 and TRBJ2-7; D may be TRBD1 (5 bases). The CDR3 length is 15 residues. Germline CDR1 is LNHDA and CDR2 is SQIVND (reference sequence). CDR3 protein: CASSIEKGSSDEQYF. The CDR3 nucleotides are TGTGCCAGTAGTATAGAAAAGGGGTCCTCCGACGAGCAGTACTTC.

The CDR3 protein is CASSRLAGVSGELFF. The CDR3 coding sequence is TGTGCCAGCAGTCGATTAGCGGGAGTATCCGGGGAGCTGTTTTTT. The chain is built from TRBV28 and TRBJ2-2; 9 bases fit TRBD2. Germline V gene data show CDR1 as MDHEN and CDR2 as SYDVKM. This CDR3 has 15 amino acids. V shed 5 bases, J shed 6 bases, and the junction held 7 bases outside the gene matches.

The V gene is TRBV9, the J gene TRBJ2-3; 12 bases agree with TRBD2. This CDR3 comprises 18 residues. V trimming: 4 bases; J trimming: 5 bases; junction bases outside the gene matches: 14. Germline CDR1 SGDLS, CDR2 YYNGEE. The CDR3 sequence is CASSRGTSGFLAEDTQYF. The CDR3 coding sequence is TGTGCCAGCAGCCGTGGGACTAGCGGGTTCCTAGCAGAAGATACGCAGTATTTT.

The gene calls are TRBV30 and TRBJ1-1, with 8 bases identical to TRBD1. J gave up 1 base and V 2 bases, and 3 bases lay outside the gene matches. This CDR3 has 14 residues. Germline CDR1 GTSNPN, CDR2 SVGIG (reference sequence). CDR3 nucleotide sequence: TGTGCCTGGAGTCCAGGGGGCGAGAACACTGAAGCTTTCTTT. Encoded protein: CAWSPGGENTEAFF.

The V and J genes are TRBV10-3 and TRBJ2-1; 8 bases are shared with TRBD1. Germline loops: CDR1 ENHRY, CDR2 SYGVKD. This CDR3 region has 15 residues. V was pared by 4 bases and J by 1 base, with 3 bases of the junction left unmatched. For the CDR3, the DNA is TGTGCCATCAGTGCCGACAGGGGTTCCTACAATGAGCAGTTCTTC. As protein: CAISADRGSYNEQFF.

This clone turned up a few times. V is TRBV29-1 and J is TRBJ2-1; 9 positions agree with TRBD2. Trimming removed 3 bases from V and 0 bases from J; junction bases left unmatched: 0. Germline V lookup: CDR1 SQVTM, CDR2 ANQGSEA. The CDR3 spans 14 residues. DNA for the CDR3: TGCAGCGTTGATAGCGGGAGCTCCTACAATGAGCAGTTCTTC. Translated: CSVDSGSSYNEQFF.

J is TRBJ2-1 and V is TRBV11-2; tentatively, D is TRBD1 (5 bases). This CDR3 has 14 residues. V dropped 6 bases and J dropped 9 bases, with 18 bases sitting between them. Germline CDR1 is SGHAT and CDR2 is FQNNGV. This CDR3 is CASRPRGLASEQFF. The CDR3 nucleotides read TGTGCCAGCAGACCAAGGGGCCTTGCCAGTGAGCAGTTCTTC.

V gene TRBV5-1 combines with J gene TRBJ2-7; no firm D call. The CDR3 is 14 residues long. Per germline, CDR1 SGHRS and CDR2 YFSETQ. V was clipped by 1 base and J by 0 bases, with 8 bases between them. CDR3 in amino acids: CASSLRAVSYEQYF. CDR3 sequence (DNA): TGCGCCAGCAGCTTGCGGGCGGTCTCCTACGAGCAGTACTTC.

This clone was counted a single time. The rearrangement joins TRBV11-2 to TRBJ1-1; no clear D. The CDR3 is made up of 15 amino acids. Germline CDR1 and CDR2: SGHAT and FQNNGV. Trimming removed 0 bases from V and 1 base from J, with 9 bases in between. The CDR3 region is CASSLDRWGNTEAFF. CDR3 nucleotides: TGTGCCAGCAGCTTAGATCGGTGGGGGAACACTGAAGCTTTCTTT.

This clone has only one observation. The chain couples TRBV5-1 to TRBJ2-7; possible D gene TRBD1, 6 bases. The CDR3 has 15 residues. The V and J ends lost 4 bases and 3 bases respectively, with 17 bases between them. Germline-derived CDR1 and CDR2 are SGHRS and YFSETQ. The CDR3 DNA is TGCGCCAGCAGCAGAAAACAGGGAGTTCACTACGAGCAGTACTTC. Its translation: CASSRKQGVHYEQYF.

V and J are TRBV27 and TRBJ2-6; D possibly uses TRBD1 or TRBD2 (6 bases each). The V end was cut by 11 bases, the J end by 2 bases, with 7 bases between. Germline V gene sequence: CDR1 MNHEY, CDR2 SMNVEV (reference sequence). CDR3 length: 12 residues. CDR3 bases: TGTGCCGGGGGGCCTGGGGCCAACGTCCTGACTTTC. Translation: CAGGPGANVLTF.

This clone was counted between two and nine times. The V call is TRBV11-2, the J call TRBJ1-2; D is undetermined. In germline, CDR1 is SGHAT, CDR2 FQNNGV. The CDR3 is 18 residues long. Trimming pared 2 bases from V and 8 bases from J, leaving 27 bases between. CDR3 loop: CASSLSAPPLEGEAGYTF. CDR3 nucleotides: TGTGCCAGCAGCTTATCGGCCCCCCCCCTGGAGGGCGAGGCGGGCTACACCTTC.

The V gene is TRBV2, the J gene TRBJ2-7; D unresolved. Germline-derived CDR1 and CDR2 are SNHLY and FYNNEI. This CDR3 is 16 amino acids long. Between the trimmed V and J ends, which lost 3 bases and 3 bases, there was a span of 18 bases. CDR3 coding DNA: TGTGCCAGCAGTGACTTCGGTGGGGATTTAAACTACGAGCAGTACTTC. As protein: CASSDFGGDLNYEQYF.

This clone was seen only a few times. The chain recombines TRBV30 with TRBJ1-3; 7 bases match TRBD1. The CDR3 totals 13 residues. The ends lost 4 bases at V and 3 bases at J; junction bases unmatched: 3. CDR1 is GTSNPN and CDR2 is SVGIG in the germline V gene (reference sequence). The CDR3 spells CAWTRGSGNTIYF. The CDR3 region has the DNA TGTGCCTGGACCAGGGGGAGTGGAAACACCATATATTTT.

The chain joins TRBV29-1 to TRBJ1-2; D remains unclear. The germline V gene has CDR1 SQVTM and CDR2 ANQGSEA. V was pared by 7 bases and J by 8 bases, with 23 bases between. This CDR3 region has 14 residues. The CDR3 DNA sequence: TGCAGCGGCGGGCCCTCCGGGGTAAATACGGGCTACACCTTC. This codes for CSGGPSGVNTGYTF.

J is TRBJ1-1 and V is TRBV7-6; D ambiguous. CDR3 length: 15 residues. V was clipped by 5 bases and J by 0 bases, with 13 bases between them. Germline lookup yields CDR1 SGHVS and CDR2 FNYEAQ. The CDR3 loop reads CASSPPPVMNTEAFF. In DNA, the CDR3 is TGTGCCAGCAGCCCGCCCCCGGTTATGAACACTGAAGCTTTCTTT.

V usage is TRBV6-4 and J usage is TRBJ2-1; 7 bases align to TRBD2. Germline assignment: CDR1 MRHNA and CDR2 SNTAGT. The J segment lost 8 bases and the V segment lost 0 bases, leaving 10 bases of the junction unmatched. This CDR3 is built from 16 residues. The CDR3 nucleotides are TGTGCCAGCAGTGACTCCTTTGGGAGGGCCGTCGATGAGCAGTTCTTC. This translates into CASSDSFGRAVDEQFF.

This sequence joins TRBV7-8 and TRBJ2-5; 8 bases are a match to TRBD2. Germline-derived CDR1 and CDR2 are SGHVS and FQNEAQ. Trimming at V came to 7 bases and at J to 3 bases, leaving 13 bases not matched to a gene. This CDR3 is built from 16 residues. The CDR3 DNA follows: TGTGCCAGCACCCAAACCCGGCTAGCGGGTGAAGAGACCCAGTACTTC. It encodes CASTQTRLAGEETQYF.

The rearrangement joins TRBV14 to TRBJ2-7; D might be TRBD2 (6 bases). The CDR3 sequence is 16 residues long. The germline V and J ends were trimmed by 4 bases and 2 bases, with 18 bases remaining between them. The V gene's germline CDR1 is SGHDN and CDR2 FVKESK. CDR3 amino acids: CASSLFHSGLAYEQYF. In DNA form, the CDR3 reads TGTGCCAGCAGCCTCTTCCATAGCGGCTTGGCCTACGAGCAGTACTTC.

The gene calls are TRBV27 and TRBJ2-7, with TRBD1 as a possible D gene (6 bases). Per the germline V gene, CDR1 is MNHEY and CDR2 is SMNVEV (reference sequence). Trimming pared 4 bases from V and 6 bases from J, leaving 16 bases between. The CDR3 extends over 14 amino acids. The CDR3 coding sequence is TGTGCCAGCAGTTCCACAGGGAGTACGGGCGAGCAGTACTTC. Protein product: CASSSTGSTGEQYF.

The chain links TRBV9 to TRBJ2-1, with TRBD2 matching over 8 bases. Germline V gene lookup returns CDR1 SGDLS and CDR2 YYNGEE. This CDR3 is built from 15 residues. The V gene end was trimmed by 1 base and the J gene end by 4 bases; junction bases not matched to a gene: 4. CDR3 DNA sequence: TGTGCCAGCAGCGTATCCCGGGAGGGATACAATGAGCAGTTCTTC. This gives the protein CASSVSREGYNEQFF. The whole variable domain, filled in from reference TRBV9 and TRBJ2-1, reads DSGVTQTPKHLITATGQRVTLRCSPRSGDLSVYWYQQSLDQGLQFLIQYYNGEERAKGNILERFSAQQFPDLHSELNLSSLELGDSALYFCASSVSREGYNEQFFGPGTRLTVL.

V usage is TRBV30 and J usage is TRBJ2-4; weak D call: TRBD1 (7 bases). CDR3 size: 14 residues. Per the germline V gene, CDR1 is GTSNPN and CDR2 is SVGIG (reference sequence). V was clipped by 3 bases and J by 10 bases, with 19 bases between them. CDR3 DNA: TGTGCCTGGAGCGTAGGGGTCAGGGGGGCTATTCAGTACTTC. This codes for CAWSVGVRGAIQYF. The complete variable domain, with remaining parts taken from reference TRBV30 and TRBJ2-4, reads SQTIHQWPATLVQPVGSPLSLECTVEGTSNPNLYWYRQAAGRGLQLLFYSVGIGQISSEVPQNLSASRPQDRQFILSSKKLLLSDSGFYLCAWSVGVRGAIQYFGAGTRLSVL.